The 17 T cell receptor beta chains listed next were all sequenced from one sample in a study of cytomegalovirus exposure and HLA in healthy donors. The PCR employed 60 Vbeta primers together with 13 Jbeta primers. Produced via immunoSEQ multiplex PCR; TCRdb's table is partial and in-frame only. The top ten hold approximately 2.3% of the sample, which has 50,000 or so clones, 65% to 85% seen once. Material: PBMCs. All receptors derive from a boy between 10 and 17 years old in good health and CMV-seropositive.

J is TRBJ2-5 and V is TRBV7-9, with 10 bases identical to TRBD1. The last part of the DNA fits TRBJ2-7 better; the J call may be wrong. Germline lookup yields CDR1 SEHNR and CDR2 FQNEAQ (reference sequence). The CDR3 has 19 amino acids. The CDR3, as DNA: TGTGCCAGCAGCCCGGGGGGGACAGGGGTGAGGGGAAGTTCCTACGAGCAGTACTTC. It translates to CASSPGGTGVRGSSYEQYF.

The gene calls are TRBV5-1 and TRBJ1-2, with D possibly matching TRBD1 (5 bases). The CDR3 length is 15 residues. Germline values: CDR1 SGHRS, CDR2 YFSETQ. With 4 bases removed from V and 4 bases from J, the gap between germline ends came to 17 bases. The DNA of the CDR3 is TGCGCCAGCAGCACTGCATCCGGGGGGATCTATGGCTACACCTTC. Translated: CASSTASGGIYGYTF. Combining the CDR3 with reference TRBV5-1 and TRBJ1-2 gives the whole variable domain KAGVTQTPRYLIKTRGQQVTLSCSPISGHRSVSWYQQTPGQGLQFLFEYFSETQRNKGNFPGRFSGRQFSNSRSEMNVSTLELGDSALYLCASSTASGGIYGYTFGSGTRLTVV.

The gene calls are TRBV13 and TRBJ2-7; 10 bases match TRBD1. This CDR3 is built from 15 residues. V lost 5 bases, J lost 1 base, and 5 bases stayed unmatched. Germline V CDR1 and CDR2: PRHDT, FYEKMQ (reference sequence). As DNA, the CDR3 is TGTGCCAGCAGCCGAACGGGACAGGGGTCCTACGAGCAGTACTTC. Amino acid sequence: CASSRTGQGSYEQYF.

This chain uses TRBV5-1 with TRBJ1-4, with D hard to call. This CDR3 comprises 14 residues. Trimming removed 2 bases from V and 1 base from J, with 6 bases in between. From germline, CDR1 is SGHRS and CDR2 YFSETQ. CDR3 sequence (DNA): TGCGCCAGCAGCTTCGGTGGAACTAATGAAAAACTGTTTTTT. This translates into CASSFGGTNEKLFF.

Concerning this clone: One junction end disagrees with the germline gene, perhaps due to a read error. The chain's CDR3 is CASSPQIAGGLGELFF. DNA of the CDR3: TGTGCTAGCAGTCCTCAAATAGCGGGGGGACTCGGGGAGCTGTTTTTT. This chain connects TRBV7-7 to TRBJ2-2; the match to TRBD2 covers 10 bases. The germline CDR1 and CDR2 sequences are SSHAT and FNYEAQ (reference sequence). This CDR3 is built from 16 residues.

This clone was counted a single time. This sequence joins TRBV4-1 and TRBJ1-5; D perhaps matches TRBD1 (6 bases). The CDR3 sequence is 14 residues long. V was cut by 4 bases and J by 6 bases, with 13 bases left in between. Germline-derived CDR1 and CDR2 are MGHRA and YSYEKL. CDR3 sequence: CASSRHIQGQPQHF. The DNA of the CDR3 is TGCGCCAGCAGCCGTCATATACAGGGTCAGCCCCAGCATTTT.

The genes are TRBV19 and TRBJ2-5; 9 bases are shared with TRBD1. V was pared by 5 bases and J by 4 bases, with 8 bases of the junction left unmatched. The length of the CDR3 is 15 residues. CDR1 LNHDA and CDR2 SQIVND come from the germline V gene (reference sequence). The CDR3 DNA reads TGTGCCAGTAGTGATGGACAGGGGATAGTAGAGACCCAGTACTTC. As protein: CASSDGQGIVETQYF. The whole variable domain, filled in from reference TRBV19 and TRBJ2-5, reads DGGITQSPKYLFRKEGQNVTLSCEQNLNHDAMYWYRQDPGQGLRLIYYSQIVNDFQKGDIAEGYSVSREKKESFPLTVTSAQKNPTAFYLCASSDGQGIVETQYFGPGTRLLVL.

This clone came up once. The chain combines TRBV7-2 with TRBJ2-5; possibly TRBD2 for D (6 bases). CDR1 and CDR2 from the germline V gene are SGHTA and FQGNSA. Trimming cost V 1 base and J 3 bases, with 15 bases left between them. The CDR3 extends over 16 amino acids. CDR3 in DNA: TGTGCCAGCAGCTTAGTGGCGGGGAGAGGTAAAGAGACCCAGTACTTC. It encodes CASSLVAGRGKETQYF.

The CDR3 coding sequence is TGTGCCAGTACCGGGGGATTGGGCCCCTCGGCCCTCCACTTT. It specifies CASTGGLGPSALHF. This chain connects TRBV27 to TRBJ1-6, with TRBD1 as a possible D gene (5 bases). Trimming took 9 bases from V and 14 from J, leaving 23 bases between them. CDR3 length: 14 amino acids. Per germline, CDR1 MNHEY and CDR2 SMNVEV (reference sequence).

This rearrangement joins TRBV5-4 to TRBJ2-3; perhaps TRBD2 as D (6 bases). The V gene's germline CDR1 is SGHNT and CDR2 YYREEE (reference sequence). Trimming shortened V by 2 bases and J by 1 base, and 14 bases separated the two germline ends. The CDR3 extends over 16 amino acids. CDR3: CASSFSLAEGTDTQYF. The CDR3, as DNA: TGTGCCAGCAGCTTCAGTTTAGCGGAAGGCACAGATACGCAGTATTTT.

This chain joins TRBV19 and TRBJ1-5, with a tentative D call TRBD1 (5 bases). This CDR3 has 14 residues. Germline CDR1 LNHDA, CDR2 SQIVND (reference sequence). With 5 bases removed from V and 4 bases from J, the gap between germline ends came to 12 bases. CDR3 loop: CASSPGGGNQPQHF. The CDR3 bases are TGTGCCAGTAGTCCGGGCGGGGGTAATCAGCCCCAGCATTTT.

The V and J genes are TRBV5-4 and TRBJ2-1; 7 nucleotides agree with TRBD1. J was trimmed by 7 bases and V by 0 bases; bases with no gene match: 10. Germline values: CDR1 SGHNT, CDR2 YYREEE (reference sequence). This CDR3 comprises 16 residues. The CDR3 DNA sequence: TGTGCCAGCAGCTTGGCCTCCGGGACAGTTAGTAATGAGCAGTTCTTC. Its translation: CASSLASGTVSNEQFF.

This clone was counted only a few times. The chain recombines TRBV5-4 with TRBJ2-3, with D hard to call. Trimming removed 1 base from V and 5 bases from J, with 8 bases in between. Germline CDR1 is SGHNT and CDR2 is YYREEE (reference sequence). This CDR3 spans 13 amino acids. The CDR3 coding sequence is TGTGCCAGCAGCTTGAATCGAGGAGATACGCAGTATTTT. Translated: CASSLNRGDTQYF.

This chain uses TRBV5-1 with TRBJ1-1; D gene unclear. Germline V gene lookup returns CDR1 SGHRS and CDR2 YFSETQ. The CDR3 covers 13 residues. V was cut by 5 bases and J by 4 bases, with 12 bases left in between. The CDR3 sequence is CASSPDTRTEAFF. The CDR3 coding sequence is TGCGCCAGCAGTCCAGACACCCGCACTGAAGCTTTCTTT.

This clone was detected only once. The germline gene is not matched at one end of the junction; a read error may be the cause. CDR3 region: CASSQDWASTGTQYF. CDR3 DNA sequence: TGCGCCAGCAGCCAAGATTGGGCCTCAACAGGTACGCAGTATTTT. This chain connects TRBV4-1 to TRBJ2-3; the D gene is possibly TRBD1 (5 bases). The germline CDR1 and CDR2 sequences are MGHRA and YSYEKL. CDR3 length: 15 residues.

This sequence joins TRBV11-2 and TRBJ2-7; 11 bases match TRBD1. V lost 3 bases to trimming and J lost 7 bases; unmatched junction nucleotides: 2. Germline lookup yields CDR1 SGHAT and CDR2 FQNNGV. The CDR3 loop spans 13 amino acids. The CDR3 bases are TGTGCCAGCAGCTTGGACAGGGGGCGTGAGCAGTACTTC. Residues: CASSLDRGREQYF.

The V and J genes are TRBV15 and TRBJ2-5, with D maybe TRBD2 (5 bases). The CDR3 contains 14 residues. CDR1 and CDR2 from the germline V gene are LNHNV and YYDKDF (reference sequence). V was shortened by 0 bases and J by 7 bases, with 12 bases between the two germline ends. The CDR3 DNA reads TGTGCCACCAGCAGAGATTTTACCGGAGGGACCCAGTACTTC. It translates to CATSRDFTGGTQYF.